This T cell receptor beta chain was captured by sequencing in a study of shared clonotypes between healthy human individuals. Trimming took off 5 bases at V and 4 bases at J, with 6 bases between the two ends. This CDR3 region has 11 residues. Germline-derived CDR1 and CDR2 are DFQATT and SNEGSKA (reference sequence). Overall study findings and caveats: Larger richness was generally estimated for naive than memory subsets. How much donors shared clonotypes was expected to be affected by sequencing depth.

As for this clone: Its specificity is not known. This sample includes further DNA sequences coding for the same CDR3.

Sequencing used immunoSEQ multiplex PCR; TCRdb keeps in-frame clones, though not all of them. The table lists 2 million to 2.5 million clones, about 90% of them singletons. This clonotype originated in a man between 18 and 29 years old in good health. Some clones in this sample may be carry-over from other donors' samples. Material for sequencing was naive CD4+ T cells from PBMCs. Subset of the sample: CD45RA+ positively selected. The chain carries TRBV20-1 and TRBJ1-3; D not certain. CDR3 nucleotides: TGCAGTGCTGAAGCCGGAAACACCATATATTTT. Its translation: CSAEAGNTIYF.